The sequence of this TCR beta chain was determined in a study of blood T cell repertoires in COVID-19. Study context: Both acute and convalescent COVID-19 samples were obtained from the United States, Italy and Spain. The cDNA or gDNA used as material had been derived from T cells, B-cell-depleted T cells, or PBMCs.

The Seattle patients, enrolled during active infection, were followed longitudinally. Data came from immunoSEQ multiplex PCR; TCRdb stores just in-frame clones and leaves some out. The table records 75,000 to 95,000 clones, less than 85% of them present only once. A single count supports this clone. Germline V gene lookup returns CDR1 MNHEY and CDR2 SVGAGI. The CDR3 spans 15 residues. V shed 7 bases and J 9 bases; nucleotides not matched to a gene: 15. Sequenced: peripheral blood. The origin of this receptor is a man aged 65-85 years with COVID-19, enrolled during active disease. This rearrangement joins TRBV6-5 to TRBJ2-1; 7 positions match TRBD1. The CDR3, as DNA: TGTGCCAGCACCTATAGTAGACAGGGCGGCGGTGAGCAGTTCTTC. Translating gives CASTYSRQGGGEQFF.